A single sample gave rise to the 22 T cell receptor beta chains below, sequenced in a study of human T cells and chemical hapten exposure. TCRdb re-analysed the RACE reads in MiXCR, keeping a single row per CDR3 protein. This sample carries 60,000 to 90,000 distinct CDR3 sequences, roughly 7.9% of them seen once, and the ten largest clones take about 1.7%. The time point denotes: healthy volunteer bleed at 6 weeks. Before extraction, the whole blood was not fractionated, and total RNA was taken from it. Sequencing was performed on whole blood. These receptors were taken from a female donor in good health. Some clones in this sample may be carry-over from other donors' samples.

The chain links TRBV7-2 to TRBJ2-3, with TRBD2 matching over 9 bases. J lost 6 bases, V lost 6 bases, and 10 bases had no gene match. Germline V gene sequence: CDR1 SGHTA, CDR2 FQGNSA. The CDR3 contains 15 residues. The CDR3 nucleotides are TGTGCCAGCAGACTACTTAGTACTAGCGGGGATACGCAGTATTTT. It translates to CASRLLSTSGDTQYF.

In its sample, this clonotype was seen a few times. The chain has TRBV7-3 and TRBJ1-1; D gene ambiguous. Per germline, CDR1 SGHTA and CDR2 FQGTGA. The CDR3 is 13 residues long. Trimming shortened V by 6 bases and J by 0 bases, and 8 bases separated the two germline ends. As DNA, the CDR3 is TGTGCCAGCAGTCGAACAATGAACACTGAAGCTTTCTTT. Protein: CASSRTMNTEAFF.

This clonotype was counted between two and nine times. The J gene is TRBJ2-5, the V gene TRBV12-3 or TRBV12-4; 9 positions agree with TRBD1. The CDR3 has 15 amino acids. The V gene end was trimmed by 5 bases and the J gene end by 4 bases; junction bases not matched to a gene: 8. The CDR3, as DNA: TGTGCCAGCAGTCAAAATACAGGGGGCGGAGAGACCCAGTACTTC. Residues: CASSQNTGGGETQYF.

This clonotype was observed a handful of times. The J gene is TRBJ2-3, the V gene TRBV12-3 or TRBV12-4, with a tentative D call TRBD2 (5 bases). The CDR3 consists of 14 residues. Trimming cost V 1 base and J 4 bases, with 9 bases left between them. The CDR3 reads CASSLGLSADTQYF. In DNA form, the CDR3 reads TGTGCCAGCAGTTTAGGTCTTAGCGCAGATACGCAGTATTTT.

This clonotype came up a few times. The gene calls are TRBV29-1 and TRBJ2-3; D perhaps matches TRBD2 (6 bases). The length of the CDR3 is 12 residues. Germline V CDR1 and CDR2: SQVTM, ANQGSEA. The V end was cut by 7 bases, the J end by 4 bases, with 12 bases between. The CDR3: CSASEGPDTQYF. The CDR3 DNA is TGCAGCGCCTCGGAGGGACCAGATACGCAGTATTTT.

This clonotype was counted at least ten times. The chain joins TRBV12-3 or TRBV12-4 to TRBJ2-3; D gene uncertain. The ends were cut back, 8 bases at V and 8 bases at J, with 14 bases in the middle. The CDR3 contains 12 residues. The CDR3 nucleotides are TGTGCCAGCGTGGGTCCCATGAGTACGCAGTATTTT. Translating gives CASVGPMSTQYF.

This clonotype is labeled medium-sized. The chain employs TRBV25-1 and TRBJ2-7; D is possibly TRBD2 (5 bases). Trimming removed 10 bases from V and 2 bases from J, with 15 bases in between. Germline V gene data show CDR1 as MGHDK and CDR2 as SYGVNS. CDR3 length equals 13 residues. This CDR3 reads CAIGTGTTYEQYF. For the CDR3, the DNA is TGTGCCATTGGTACGGGAACCACCTACGAGCAGTACTTC.

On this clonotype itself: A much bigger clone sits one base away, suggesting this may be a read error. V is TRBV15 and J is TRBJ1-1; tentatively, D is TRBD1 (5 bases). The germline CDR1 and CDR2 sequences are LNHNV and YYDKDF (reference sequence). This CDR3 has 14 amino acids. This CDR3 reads CTTSRDSMNTEAFF. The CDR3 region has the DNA TGTACCACCAGCAGAGACAGCATGAACACTGAAGCTTTCTTT.

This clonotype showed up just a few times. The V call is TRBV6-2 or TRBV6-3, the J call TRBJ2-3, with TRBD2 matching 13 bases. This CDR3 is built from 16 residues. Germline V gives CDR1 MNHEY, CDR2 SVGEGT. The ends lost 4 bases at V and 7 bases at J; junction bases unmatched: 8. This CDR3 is CASSFQLAGGPNTQYF. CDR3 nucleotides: TGTGCCAGCAGTTTTCAACTAGCGGGGGGGCCAAATACGCAGTATTTT.

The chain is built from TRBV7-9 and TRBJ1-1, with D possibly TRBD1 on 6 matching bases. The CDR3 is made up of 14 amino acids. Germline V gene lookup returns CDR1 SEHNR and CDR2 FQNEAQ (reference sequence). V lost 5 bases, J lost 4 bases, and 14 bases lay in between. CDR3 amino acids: CASSGIQGGTEAFF. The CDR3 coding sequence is TGTGCCAGCAGCGGCATACAGGGTGGCACTGAAGCTTTCTTT.

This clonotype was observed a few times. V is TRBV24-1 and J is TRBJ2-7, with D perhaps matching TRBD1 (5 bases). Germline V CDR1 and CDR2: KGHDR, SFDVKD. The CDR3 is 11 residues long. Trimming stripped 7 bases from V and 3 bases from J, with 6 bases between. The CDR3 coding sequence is TGTGCCACCAGCGACAGCTACGAGCAGTACTTC. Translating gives CATSDSYEQYF.

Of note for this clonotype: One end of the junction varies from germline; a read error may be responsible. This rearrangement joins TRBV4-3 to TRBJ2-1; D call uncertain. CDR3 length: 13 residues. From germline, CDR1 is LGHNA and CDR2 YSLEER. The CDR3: CASSPPPHNEQFF. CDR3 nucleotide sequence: TGTGCCAGCAGCCCCCCCCCCCACAATGAGCAGTTCTTC.

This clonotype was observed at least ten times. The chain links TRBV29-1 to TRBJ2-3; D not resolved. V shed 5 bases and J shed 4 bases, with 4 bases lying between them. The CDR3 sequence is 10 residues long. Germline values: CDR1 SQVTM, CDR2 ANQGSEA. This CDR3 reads CSVRADTQYF. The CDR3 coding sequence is TGCAGCGTTCGGGCAGATACGCAGTATTTT.

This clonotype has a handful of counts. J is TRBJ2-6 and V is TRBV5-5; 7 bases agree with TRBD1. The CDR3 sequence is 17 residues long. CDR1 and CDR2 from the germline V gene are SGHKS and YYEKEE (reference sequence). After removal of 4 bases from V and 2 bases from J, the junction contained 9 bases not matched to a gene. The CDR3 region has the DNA TGTGCCAGCAGCCCATCGGGACAGACCACTGGGGCCAACGTCCTGACTTTC. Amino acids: CASSPSGQTTGANVLTF.

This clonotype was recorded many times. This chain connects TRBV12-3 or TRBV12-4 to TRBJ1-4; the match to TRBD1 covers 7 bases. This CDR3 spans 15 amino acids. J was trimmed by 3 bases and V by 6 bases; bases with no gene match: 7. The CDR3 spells CASRTTGVSNEKLFF. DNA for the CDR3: TGTGCCAGCAGGACTACAGGGGTCTCTAATGAAAAACTGTTTTTT.

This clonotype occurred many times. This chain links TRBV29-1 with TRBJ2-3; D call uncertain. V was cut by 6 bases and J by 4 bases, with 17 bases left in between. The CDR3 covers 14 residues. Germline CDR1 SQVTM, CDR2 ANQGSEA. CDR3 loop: CSVAPLVPADTQYF. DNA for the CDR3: TGCAGCGTCGCGCCCCTCGTACCAGCAGATACGCAGTATTTT.

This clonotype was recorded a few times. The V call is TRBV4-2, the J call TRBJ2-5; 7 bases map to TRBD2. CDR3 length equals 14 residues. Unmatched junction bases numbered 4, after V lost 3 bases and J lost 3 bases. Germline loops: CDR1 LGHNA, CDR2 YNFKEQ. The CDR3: CASSHRGLEETQYF. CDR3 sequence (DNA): TGTGCCAGCAGCCACCGTGGACTAGAAGAGACCCAGTACTTC.

The CDR3 spells CSVEEAKNIQYF. Here the CDR3 DNA reads TGCAGCGTTGAAGAAGCCAAAAACATTCAGTACTTC. V is TRBV29-1 and J is TRBJ2-4; D gene unclear. Germline V lookup: CDR1 SQVTM, CDR2 ANQGSEA. With 0 bases removed from V and 0 bases from J, the gap between germline ends came to 0 bases. The CDR3 is 12 amino acids. Together with reference TRBV29-1 and TRBJ2-4, the CDR3 gives the full variable domain: SAVISQKPSRDICQRGTSLTIQCQVDSQVTMMFWYRQQPGQSLTLIATANQGSEATYESGFVIDKFPISRPNLTFSTLTVSNMSPEDSSIYLCSVEEAKNIQYFGAGTRLSVL.

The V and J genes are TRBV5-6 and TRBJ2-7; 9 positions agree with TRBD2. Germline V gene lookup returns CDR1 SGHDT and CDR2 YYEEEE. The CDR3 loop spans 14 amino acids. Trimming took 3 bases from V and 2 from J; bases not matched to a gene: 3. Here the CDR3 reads CASSSGLAPYEQYF. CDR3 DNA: TGTGCCAGCAGCTCTGGACTAGCGCCCTACGAGCAGTACTTC.

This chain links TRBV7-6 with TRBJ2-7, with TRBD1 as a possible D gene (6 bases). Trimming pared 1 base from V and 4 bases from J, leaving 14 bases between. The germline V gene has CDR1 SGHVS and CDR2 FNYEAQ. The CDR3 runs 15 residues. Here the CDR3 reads CASSLVDSPRYEQYF. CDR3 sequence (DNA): TGTGCCAGCAGCTTAGTGGACAGCCCAAGGTACGAGCAGTACTTC.

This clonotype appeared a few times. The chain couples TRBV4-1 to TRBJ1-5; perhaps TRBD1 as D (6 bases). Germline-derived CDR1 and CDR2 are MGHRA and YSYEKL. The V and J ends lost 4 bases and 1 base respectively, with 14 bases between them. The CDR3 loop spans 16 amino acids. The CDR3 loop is CASSLQQGWSNQPQHF. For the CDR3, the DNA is TGCGCCAGCAGCCTCCAACAGGGATGGAGCAATCAGCCCCAGCATTTT.

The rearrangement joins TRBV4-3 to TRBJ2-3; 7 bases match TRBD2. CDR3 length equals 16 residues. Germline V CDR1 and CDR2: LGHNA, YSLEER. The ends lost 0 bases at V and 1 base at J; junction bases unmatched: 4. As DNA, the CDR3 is TGCGCCAGCAGCCAAGATAGTGCGGGGGGCACAGATACGCAGTATTTT. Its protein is CASSQDSAGGTDTQYF.